Listed below are T cell receptor beta chains from one sample, sequenced in a study of T-cell reconstitution after alpha-beta-depleted transplantation in children. TCRdb reprocessed the PCR reads via MiXCR and lists one record per CDR3 protein. This table holds 200,000 to 250,000 distinct CDR3 sequences, about 9.6% found once. This material consisted of PBMCs from the stem cell graft donor, taken from the stem cell graft. The receptors originated from a human donor who donated a stem cell graft to a child with SCID. Both conserved end residues are part of each CDR3.

TRBV15 | CATSRDWGGGGGEKLFF
TRBV20-1 | CSATGLSYNEQFF
TRBV20-1 | CSARYRGANTEAFF
TRBV18 | CASSPHQTGPTEAFF
TRBV5-1 | CASSFGFTENEKLFF
TRBV12-3/TRBV12-4 | CTSSLTGGETQYF
TRBV20-1 | CSARDYSQMDGYTF
TRBV16 | CASSQRSGTNEKLFF
TRBV20-1 | CSASPSTGQETQYF
TRBV28 | CASSLPDGYYGYTF
TRBV20-1 | CSADAGTTGTQYF
TRBV12-3/TRBV12-4 | CASSQQLQGRQNYGYTF
TRBV7-2 | CASSLRQGSEQYF
TRBV20-1 | CSATGETQYF
TRBV7-2 | CASSSSTGTGTLYEQYF
TRBV7-2 | CASSPTTRRTSYEQYF
TRBV10-3 | CAISESIRQGSNGYTF
TRBV6-2/TRBV6-3 | CASRPGLAAYNEQFF
TRBV29-1 | CSVAEGLNTEAFF
TRBV20-1 | CSARDRRGRTGELFF
TRBV20-1 | CSASPGASGGEQYF
TRBV7-2 | CASSLGAGGSYGYTF
TRBV3-1 | CASSAGTRDTDTQYF
TRBV15 | CATSKRGADTQYF
TRBV9 | CASSVSTTVYTGELFF
TRBV20-1 | CSARVHYEQYF
TRBV9 | CASSAGTSRNNEQFF
TRBV4-2 | CASSQEGSYYEQYF
TRBV10-3 | CAISESVKVSTDTQYF
TRBV20-1 | CSVYQGIETQYF
TRBV20-1 | CSARRTRASPLHF
TRBV10-3 | CAIGNTGELFF
TRBV5-6 | CASSSALGLGTEAFF
TRBV6-8 | CASSYPGEPGDYGYTF
TRBV6-5 | CASSYSDRFYEQYF
TRBV13 | CAMGPGLLCCYTF
TRBV5-1 | CASSLSDRETQYF
TRBV6-2/TRBV6-3 | CASSPPRGRGTEAFF
TRBV19 | CASRNRDRGRIEAFF
TRBV4-2 | CASSHNPATGELFF
TRBV5-1 | CASSLGTGGYGYTF
TRBV6-1 | CASSEFYEQYF
TRBV7-2 | CASSLLMGMAKNIQYF
TRBV29-1 | CSVERGEGSSYNEQFF
TRBV24-1 | CATSPGRGMSYTF
TRBV5-1 | CASSVRLAVGTGELFF
TRBV21-1 | CASGTQGAEGANVLTF
TRBV7-6 | CASSLNPGQGIFADTQYF
TRBV20-1 | CSARVAGVTGELFF
TRBV7-8 | CASSLQVTSGPRNEQFF
TRBV20-1 | CSARDVTHEQFF
TRBV20-1 | CSTYRGGGRPYNEQFF
TRBV20-1 | CSARDATVTTYGYTF
TRBV18 | CASSPPAREKLFF
TRBV18 | CASSPFGGDQETQYF
TRBV5-1 | CASSLAQGGKLFF
TRBV7-2 | CASSPPPGNKGEQFF
TRBV7-2 | CASSLSGVNTGELFF
TRBV18 | CASSPNQQGAGRDTEAFF